The present entry profiles one T cell receptor (beta chain) with its context. The antigen remains undetermined. Using immunoSEQ multiplex PCR, the repertoire was profiled, and TCRdb retains in-frame clones only, with some absent. The sample holds 80,000 to 95,000 clones, about 86% seen once. This entry comes from a study of OX40 agonist ivuxolimab in advanced cancers. General study findings and limits: Fewer expanded clones were found on average in CD4+ than in CD8+ T cells.

This TCR came from an adult with an advanced solid tumor such as melanoma, head and neck, liver or kidney cancer. Sequences were derived from CD4+ or CD8+ T cells sorted from blood, sampled in a trial of the OX40 agonist ivuxolimab.

CDR3 nucleotides: TGTGCCAGTAGTATGTCCAGGGACCTTTTCGAGCAGTACTTC. It encodes CASSMSRDLFEQYF. V and J are TRBV19 and TRBJ2-7, with D perhaps matching TRBD1 or TRBD2 (5 bases each). Trimming took off 3 bases at V and 6 bases at J, with 15 bases between the two ends. Germline V gives CDR1 LNHDA, CDR2 SQIVND (reference sequence). The CDR3 consists of 14 residues.